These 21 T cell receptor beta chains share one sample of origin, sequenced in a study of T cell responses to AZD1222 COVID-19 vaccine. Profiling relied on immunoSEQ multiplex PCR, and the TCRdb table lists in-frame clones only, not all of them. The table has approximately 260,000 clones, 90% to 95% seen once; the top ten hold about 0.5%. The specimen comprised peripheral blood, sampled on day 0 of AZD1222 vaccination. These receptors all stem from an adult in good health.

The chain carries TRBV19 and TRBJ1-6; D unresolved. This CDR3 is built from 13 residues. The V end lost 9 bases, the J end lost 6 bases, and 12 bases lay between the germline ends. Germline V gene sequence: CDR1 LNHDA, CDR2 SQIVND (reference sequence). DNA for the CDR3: TGTGCCAGCCGACCGCCCGGTAATTCACCCCTCCACTTT. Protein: CASRPPGNSPLHF.

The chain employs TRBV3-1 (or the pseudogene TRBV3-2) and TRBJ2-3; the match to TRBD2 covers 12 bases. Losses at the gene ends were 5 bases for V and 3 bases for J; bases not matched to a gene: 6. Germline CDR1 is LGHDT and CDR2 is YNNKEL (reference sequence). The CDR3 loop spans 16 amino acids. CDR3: CASSVLAGGPTDTQYF. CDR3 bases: TGTGCCAGCAGCGTACTAGCGGGGGGACCTACAGATACGCAGTATTTT.

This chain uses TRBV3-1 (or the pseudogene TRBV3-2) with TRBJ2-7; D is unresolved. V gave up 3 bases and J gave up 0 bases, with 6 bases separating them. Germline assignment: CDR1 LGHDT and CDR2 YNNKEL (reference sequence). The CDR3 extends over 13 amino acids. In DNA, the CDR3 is TGTGCCAGCAGCCATCCCAGCTCCTACGAGCAGTACTTC. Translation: CASSHPSSYEQYF.

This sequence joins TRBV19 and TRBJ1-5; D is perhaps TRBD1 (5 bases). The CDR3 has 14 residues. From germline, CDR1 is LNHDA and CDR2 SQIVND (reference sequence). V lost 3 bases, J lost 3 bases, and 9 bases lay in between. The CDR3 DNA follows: TGTGCCAGTAGTATTTTACAGGCCAATCAGCCCCAGCATTTT. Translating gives CASSILQANQPQHF.

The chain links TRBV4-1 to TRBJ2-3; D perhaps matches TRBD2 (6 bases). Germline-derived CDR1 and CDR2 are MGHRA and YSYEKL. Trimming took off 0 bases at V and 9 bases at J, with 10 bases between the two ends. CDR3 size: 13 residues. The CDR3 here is CASSQDWRETQYF. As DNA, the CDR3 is TGCGCCAGCAGCCAAGATTGGAGGGAAACGCAGTATTTT.

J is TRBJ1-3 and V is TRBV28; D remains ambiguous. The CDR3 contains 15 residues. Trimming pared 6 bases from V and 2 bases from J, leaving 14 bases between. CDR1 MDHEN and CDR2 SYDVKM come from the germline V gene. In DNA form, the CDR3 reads TGTGCCAGCAGCCCACCCGGGTTTACTGGAAACACCATATATTTT. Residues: CASSPPGFTGNTIYF. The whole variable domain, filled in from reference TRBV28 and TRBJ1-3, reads DVKVTQSSRYLVKRTGEKVFLECVQDMDHENMFWYRQDPGLGLRLIYFSYDVKMKEKGDIPEGYSVSREKKERFSLILESASTNQTSMYLCASSPPGFTGNTIYFGEGSWLTVV.

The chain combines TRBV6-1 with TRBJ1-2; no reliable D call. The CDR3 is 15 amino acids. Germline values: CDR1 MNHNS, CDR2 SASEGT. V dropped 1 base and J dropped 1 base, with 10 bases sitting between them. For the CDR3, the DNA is TGTGCCAGCAGTGAAGGGTCGCCCCATAACTATGGCTACACCTTC. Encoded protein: CASSEGSPHNYGYTF.

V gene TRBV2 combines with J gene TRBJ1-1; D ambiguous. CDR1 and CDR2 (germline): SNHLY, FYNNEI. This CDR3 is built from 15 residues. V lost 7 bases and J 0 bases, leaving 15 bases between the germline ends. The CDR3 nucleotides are TGTGCCAGCACAGACGGGATTCCGATGAACACTGAAGCTTTCTTT. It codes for CASTDGIPMNTEAFF.

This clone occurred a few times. The CDR3: CASSEARQGSYGYTF. CDR3 nucleotides: TGTGCCAGCAGTGAAGCTAGACAGGGATCGTATGGCTACACCTTC. The rearrangement joins TRBV6-1 to TRBJ1-2, with 7 positions matching TRBD1. Trimming removed 0 bases from V and 5 bases from J; junction bases left unmatched: 6. The CDR3 length is 15 residues. Germline V gives CDR1 MNHNS, CDR2 SASEGT.

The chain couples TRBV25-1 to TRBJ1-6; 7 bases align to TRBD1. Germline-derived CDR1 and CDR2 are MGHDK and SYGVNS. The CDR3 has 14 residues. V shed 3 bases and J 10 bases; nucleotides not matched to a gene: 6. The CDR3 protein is CASSETGSRSPLHF. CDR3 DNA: TGTGCCAGCAGTGAGACAGGGTCTCGGTCACCCCTCCACTTT.

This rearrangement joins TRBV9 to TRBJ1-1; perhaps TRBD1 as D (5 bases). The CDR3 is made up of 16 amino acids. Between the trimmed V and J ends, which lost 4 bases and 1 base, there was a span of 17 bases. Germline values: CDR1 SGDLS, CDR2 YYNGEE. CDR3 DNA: TGTGCCAGCAGCCCATATCCCCCCGGGACGAACACTGAAGCTTTCTTT. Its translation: CASSPYPPGTNTEAFF.

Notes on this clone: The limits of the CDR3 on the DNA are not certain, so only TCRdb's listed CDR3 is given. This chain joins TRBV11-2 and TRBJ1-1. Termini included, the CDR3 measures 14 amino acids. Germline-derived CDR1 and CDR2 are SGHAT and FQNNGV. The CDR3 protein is CASSPPFRGRGAFF.

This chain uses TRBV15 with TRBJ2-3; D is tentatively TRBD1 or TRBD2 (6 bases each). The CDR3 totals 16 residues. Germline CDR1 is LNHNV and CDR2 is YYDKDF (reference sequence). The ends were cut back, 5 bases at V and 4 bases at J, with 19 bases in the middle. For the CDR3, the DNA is TGTGCCACCAGCTCTCATGGGGGGCGCGGTGCAGATACGCAGTATTTT. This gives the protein CATSSHGGRGADTQYF.

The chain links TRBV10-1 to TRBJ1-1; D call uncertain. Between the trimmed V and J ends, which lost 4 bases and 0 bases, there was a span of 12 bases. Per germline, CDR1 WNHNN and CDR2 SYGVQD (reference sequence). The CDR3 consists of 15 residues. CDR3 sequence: CASSVGSLLNTEAFF. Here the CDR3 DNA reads TGCGCCAGCAGTGTGGGCAGCTTATTGAACACTGAAGCTTTCTTT.

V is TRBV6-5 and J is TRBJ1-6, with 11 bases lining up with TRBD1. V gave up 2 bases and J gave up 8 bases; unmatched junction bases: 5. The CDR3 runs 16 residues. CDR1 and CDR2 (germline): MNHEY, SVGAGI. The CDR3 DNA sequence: TGTGCCAGCAGTTACAGGACAGGGGGCAAGTATTCACCCCTCCACTTT. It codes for CASSYRTGGKYSPLHF.

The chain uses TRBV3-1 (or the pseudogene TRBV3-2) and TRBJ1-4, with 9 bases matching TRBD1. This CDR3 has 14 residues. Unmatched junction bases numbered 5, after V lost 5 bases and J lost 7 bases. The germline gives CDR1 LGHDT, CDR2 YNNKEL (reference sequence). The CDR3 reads CASSKTGGGEKLFF. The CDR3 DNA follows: TGTGCCAGCAGCAAAACAGGGGGCGGTGAAAAACTGTTTTTT.

CDR3 bases: TGTGCCAGCAGCGTGGAGGTCGGGGACGAGCAGTACTTC. Residues: CASSVEVGDEQYF. The chain recombines TRBV9 with TRBJ2-7; tentative D call: TRBD2 (5 bases). This CDR3 has 13 residues. Germline V gives CDR1 SGDLS, CDR2 YYNGEE. Trimming left V 2 bases short and J 5 bases short, with 11 bases between.

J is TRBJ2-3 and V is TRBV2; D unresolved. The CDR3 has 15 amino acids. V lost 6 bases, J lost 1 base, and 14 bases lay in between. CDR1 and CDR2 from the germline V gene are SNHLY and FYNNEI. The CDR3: CASSPNRLGTDTQYF. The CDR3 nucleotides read TGTGCCAGCAGCCCTAATAGGTTGGGCACAGATACGCAGTATTTT.

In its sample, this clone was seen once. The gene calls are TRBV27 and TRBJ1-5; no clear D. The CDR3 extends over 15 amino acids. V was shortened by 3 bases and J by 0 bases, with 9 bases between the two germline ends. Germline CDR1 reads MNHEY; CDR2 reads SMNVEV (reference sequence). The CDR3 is CASSFSGYSNQPQHF. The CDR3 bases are TGTGCCAGCAGTTTCAGTGGTTATAGCAATCAGCCCCAGCATTTT.

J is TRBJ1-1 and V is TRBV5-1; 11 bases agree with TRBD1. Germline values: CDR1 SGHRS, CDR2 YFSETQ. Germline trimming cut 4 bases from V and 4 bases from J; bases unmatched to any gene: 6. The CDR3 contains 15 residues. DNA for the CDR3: TGCGCCAGCAGCCCTGGACAGGGGGCGGGCACTGAAGCTTTCTTT. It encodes CASSPGQGAGTEAFF.

The CDR3 DNA reads TGTGCCAGCTCCCTGGATGGGTACGAGCAGTACTTC. Its translation is CASSLDGYEQYF. V usage is TRBV18 and J usage is TRBJ2-7; D remains unclear. The CDR3 totals 12 residues. Germline lookup yields CDR1 KGHSH and CDR2 LQKENI. V dropped 6 bases and J dropped 4 bases, with 10 bases sitting between them. Supplemented by reference TRBV18 and TRBJ2-7, the full variable domain reads NAGVMQNPRHLVRRRGQEARLRCSPMKGHSHVYWYRQLPEEGLKFMVYLQKENIIDESGMPKERFSAEFPKEGPSILRIQQVVRGDSAAYFCASSLDGYEQYFGPGTRLTVT.